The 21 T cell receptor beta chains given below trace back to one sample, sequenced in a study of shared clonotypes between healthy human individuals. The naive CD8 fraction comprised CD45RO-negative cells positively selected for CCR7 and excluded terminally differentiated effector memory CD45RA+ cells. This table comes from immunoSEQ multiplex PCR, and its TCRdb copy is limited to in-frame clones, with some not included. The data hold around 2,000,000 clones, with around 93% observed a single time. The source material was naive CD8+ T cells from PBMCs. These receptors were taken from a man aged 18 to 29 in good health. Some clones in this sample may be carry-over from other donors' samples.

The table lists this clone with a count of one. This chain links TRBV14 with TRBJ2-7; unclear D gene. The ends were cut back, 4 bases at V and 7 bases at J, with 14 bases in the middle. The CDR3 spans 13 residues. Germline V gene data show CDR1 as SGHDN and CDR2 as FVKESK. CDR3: CASSPEQLGEQYF. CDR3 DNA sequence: TGTGCCAGCAGCCCCGAACAGCTAGGGGAGCAGTACTTC.

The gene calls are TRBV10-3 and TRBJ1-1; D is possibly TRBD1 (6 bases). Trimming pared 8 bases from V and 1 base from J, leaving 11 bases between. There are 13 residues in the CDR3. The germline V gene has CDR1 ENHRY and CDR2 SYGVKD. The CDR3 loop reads CAIGGSSNTEAFF. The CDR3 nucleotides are TGTGCCATCGGGGGCTCTTCGAACACTGAAGCTTTCTTT.

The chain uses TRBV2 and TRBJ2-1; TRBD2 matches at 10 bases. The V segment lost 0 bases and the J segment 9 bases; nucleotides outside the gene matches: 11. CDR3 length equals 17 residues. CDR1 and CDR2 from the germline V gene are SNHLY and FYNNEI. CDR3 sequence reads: CASSEARASGSSTEQFF. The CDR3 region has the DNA TGTGCCAGCAGTGAAGCGCGGGCTAGCGGGAGCAGTACTGAGCAGTTCTTC.

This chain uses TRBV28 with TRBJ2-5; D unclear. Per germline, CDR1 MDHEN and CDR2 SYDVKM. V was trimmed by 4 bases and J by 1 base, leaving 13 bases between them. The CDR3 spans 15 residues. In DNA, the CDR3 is TGTGCCAGCAGTTCGCCCCTCGCACCCCAAGAGACCCAGTACTTC. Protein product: CASSSPLAPQETQYF.

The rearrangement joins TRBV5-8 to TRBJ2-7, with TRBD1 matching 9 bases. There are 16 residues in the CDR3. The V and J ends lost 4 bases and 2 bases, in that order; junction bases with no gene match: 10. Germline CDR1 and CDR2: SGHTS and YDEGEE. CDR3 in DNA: TGTGCCAGCAGCGTACAGCTAGGACAGGGGACCTACGAGCAGTACTTC. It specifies CASSVQLGQGTYEQYF.

The chain's CDR3 is CSVEDPGPPNEQFF. As DNA, the CDR3 is TGCAGCGTTGAAGACCCGGGACCCCCCAATGAGCAGTTCTTC. V and J are TRBV29-1 and TRBJ2-1; D might be TRBD1 or TRBD2, each matching 5 bases. Deletions cut 0 bases from V and 6 bases from J, with 12 bases between. This CDR3 is built from 14 residues. From germline, CDR1 is SQVTM and CDR2 ANQGSEA.

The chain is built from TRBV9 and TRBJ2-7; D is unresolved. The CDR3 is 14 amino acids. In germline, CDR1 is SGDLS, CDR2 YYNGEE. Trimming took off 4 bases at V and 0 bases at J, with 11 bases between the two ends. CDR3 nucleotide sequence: TGTGCCAGCAGCTCAGTAGGGTACTCCTACGAGCAGTACTTC. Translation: CASSSVGYSYEQYF.

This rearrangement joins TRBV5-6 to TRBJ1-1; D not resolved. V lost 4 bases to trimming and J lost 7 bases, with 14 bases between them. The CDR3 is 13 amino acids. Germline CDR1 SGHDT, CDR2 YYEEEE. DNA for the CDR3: TGTGCCAGCAGCCTGAGGGTATACGTTGAAGCTTTCTTT. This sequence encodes CASSLRVYVEAFF.

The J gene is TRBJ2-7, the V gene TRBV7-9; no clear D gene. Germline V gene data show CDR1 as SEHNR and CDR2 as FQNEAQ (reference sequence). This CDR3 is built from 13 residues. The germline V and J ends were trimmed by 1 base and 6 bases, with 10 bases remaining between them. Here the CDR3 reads CASSLGTFSEQYF. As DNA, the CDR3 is TGTGCCAGCAGCTTAGGTACGTTCTCCGAGCAGTACTTC.

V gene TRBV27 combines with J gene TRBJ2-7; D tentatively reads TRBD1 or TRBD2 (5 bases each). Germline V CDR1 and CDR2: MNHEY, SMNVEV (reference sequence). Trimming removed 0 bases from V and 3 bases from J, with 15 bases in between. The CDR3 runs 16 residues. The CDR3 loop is CASSLSRGTVLYEQYF. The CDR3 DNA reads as TGTGCCAGCAGTTTATCGAGGGGCACCGTACTCTACGAGCAGTACTTC.

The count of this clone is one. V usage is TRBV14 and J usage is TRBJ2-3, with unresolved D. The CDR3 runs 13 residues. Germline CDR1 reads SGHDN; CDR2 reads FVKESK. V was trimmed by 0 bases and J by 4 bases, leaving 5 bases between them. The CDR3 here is CASSQDLADTQYF. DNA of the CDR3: TGTGCCAGCAGCCAAGACCTAGCAGATACGCAGTATTTT.

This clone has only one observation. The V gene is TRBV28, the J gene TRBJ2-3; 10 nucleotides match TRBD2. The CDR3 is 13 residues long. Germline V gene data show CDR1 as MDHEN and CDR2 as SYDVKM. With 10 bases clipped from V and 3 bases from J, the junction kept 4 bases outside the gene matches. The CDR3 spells CAIQGLATDTQYF. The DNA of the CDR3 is TGTGCCATCCAGGGACTAGCGACAGATACGCAGTATTTT.

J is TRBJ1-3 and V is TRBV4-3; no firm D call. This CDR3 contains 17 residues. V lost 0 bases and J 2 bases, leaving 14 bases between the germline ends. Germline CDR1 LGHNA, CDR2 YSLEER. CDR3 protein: CASSQEVGGLTGNTIYF. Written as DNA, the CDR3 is TGCGCCAGCAGCCAAGAAGTCGGCGGACTAACTGGAAACACCATATATTTT.

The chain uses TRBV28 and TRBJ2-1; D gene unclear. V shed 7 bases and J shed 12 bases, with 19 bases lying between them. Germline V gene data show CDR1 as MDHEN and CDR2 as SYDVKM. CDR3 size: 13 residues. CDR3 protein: CASTNEGPHPQFF. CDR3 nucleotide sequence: TGTGCCAGCACCAACGAAGGACCCCACCCGCAGTTCTTC. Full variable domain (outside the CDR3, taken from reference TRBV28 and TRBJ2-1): DVKVTQSSRYLVKRTGEKVFLECVQDMDHENMFWYRQDPGLGLRLIYFSYDVKMKEKGDIPEGYSVSREKKERFSLILESASTNQTSMYLCASTNEGPHPQFFGPGTRLTVL.

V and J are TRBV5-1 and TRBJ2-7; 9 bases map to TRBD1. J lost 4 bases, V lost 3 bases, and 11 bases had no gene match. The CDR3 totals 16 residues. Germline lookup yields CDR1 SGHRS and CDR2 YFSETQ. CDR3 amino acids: CASSWVQDRGLYEQYF. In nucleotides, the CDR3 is TGCGCCAGCAGCTGGGTACAGGACAGGGGCCTGTACGAGCAGTACTTC.

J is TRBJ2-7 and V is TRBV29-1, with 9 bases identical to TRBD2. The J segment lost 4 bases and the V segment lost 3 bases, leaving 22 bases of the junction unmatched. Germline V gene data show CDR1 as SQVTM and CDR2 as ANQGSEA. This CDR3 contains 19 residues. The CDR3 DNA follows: TGCAGCGTTGATGGTATAGCGGGAGTACCCAGTCGAAACTTTTACGAGCAGTACTTC. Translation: CSVDGIAGVPSRNFYEQYF.

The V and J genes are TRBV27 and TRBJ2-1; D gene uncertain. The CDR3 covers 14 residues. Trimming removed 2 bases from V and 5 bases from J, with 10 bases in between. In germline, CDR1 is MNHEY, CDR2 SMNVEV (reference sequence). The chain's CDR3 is CASSLRVANNEQFF. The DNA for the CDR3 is TGTGCCAGCAGTTTAAGGGTTGCGAACAATGAGCAGTTCTTC.

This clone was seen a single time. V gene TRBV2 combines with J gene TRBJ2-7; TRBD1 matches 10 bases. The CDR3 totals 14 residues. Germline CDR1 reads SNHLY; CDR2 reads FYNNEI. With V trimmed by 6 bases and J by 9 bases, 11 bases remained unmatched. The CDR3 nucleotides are TGTGCCAGCAGGACCCGGGACAGGGGTCACGGGCAGTACTTC. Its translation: CASRTRDRGHGQYF.

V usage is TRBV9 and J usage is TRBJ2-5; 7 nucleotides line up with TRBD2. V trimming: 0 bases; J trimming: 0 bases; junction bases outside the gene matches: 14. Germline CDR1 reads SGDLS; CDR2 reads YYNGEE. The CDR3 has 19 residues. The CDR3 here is CASSVDPQREGLYQETQYF. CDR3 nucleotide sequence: TGTGCCAGCAGCGTAGACCCCCAAAGGGAGGGCCTGTACCAAGAGACCCAGTACTTC.

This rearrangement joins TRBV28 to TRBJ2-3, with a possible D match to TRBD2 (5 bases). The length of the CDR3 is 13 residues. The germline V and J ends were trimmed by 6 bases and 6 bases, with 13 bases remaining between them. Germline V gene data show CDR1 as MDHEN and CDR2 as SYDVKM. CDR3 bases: TGTGCCAGCAGAGTCCAGGCTAGCGATACGCAGTATTTT. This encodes CASRVQASDTQYF.

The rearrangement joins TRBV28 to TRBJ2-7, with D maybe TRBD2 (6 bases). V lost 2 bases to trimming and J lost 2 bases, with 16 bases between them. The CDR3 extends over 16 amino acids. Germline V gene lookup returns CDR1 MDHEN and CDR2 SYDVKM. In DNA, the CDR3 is TGTGCCAGCAGTTTAGACCTGGGACTGCACGCCTACGAGCAGTACTTC. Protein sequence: CASSLDLGLHAYEQYF.